This TCR beta chain emerged from a study of OX40 agonist ivuxolimab in advanced cancers. This CDR3 has 14 residues. The ends were cut back, 4 bases at V and 2 bases at J, with 8 bases in the middle. Germline V gene sequence: CDR1 KGHSH, CDR2 LQKENI. The assay was immunoSEQ multiplex PCR, and TCRdb's table has in-frame clones only and misses some. The sample shows about 64,000 clones, 80% to 90% of them seen only once. The receptor comes from an adult with an advanced solid tumor such as melanoma, head and neck, liver or kidney cancer. The sample was CD4+ or CD8+ T cells sorted from blood, taken in a trial of the OX40 agonist ivuxolimab. The chain employs TRBV18 and TRBJ2-2; D may be TRBD1 or TRBD2 (5 bases each). The CDR3 loop is CASSRDANTGELFF. Written as DNA, the CDR3 is TGTGCCAGCTCACGGGACGCAAACACCGGGGAGCTGTTTTTT. The whole variable domain, filled in from reference TRBV18 and TRBJ2-2, reads NAGVMQNPRHLVRRRGQEARLRCSPMKGHSHVYWYRQLPEEGLKFMVYLQKENIIDESGMPKERFSAEFPKEGPSILRIQQVVRGDSAAYFCASSRDANTGELFFGEGSRLTVL.